This TCR beta chain was found in a study of T-cell memory formation after mild COVID-19. Barcoded TCR alpha and TCR beta cDNA libraries with UMIs came from 5'RACE using constant-segment primers. In TCRdb, the 5' RACE reads were re-called with MiXCR into one record per CDR3 protein. The repertoire holds about 350,000 distinct CDR3 sequences, 25% to 30% seen once, with roughly 13% in the top ten. The CDR3 sequence is 11 residues long. Germline CDR1 reads SQVTM; CDR2 reads ANQGSEA. V lost 8 bases and J lost 1, with 7 bases in between. The sequenced material came from PBMCs or a T cell subset sorted from them (not recorded which). This receptor was identified in an adult woman who had mild COVID-19 (a few samples of this study predate the infection). Cell type and time point are not known. This sequence joins TRBV29-1 and TRBJ2-3; D gene unclear. The CDR3 is CSTRGTDTQYF. The CDR3 DNA sequence: TGCAGCACTCGAGGCACAGATACGCAGTATTTT.